This T cell receptor (beta chain) was sequenced during a study of PD-1 blockade in classical Hodgkin lymphoma. Assay: immunoSEQ multiplex PCR; the TCRdb copy retains only in-frame clones and omits some. Of tens of thousands of clones listed, 81% were seen once; the top ten hold approximately 15%. The germline V gene has CDR1 SGHTA and CDR2 FQGNSA. V was pared by 3 bases and J by 6 bases, with 7 bases of the junction left unmatched. This CDR3 spans 15 amino acids. All patients relapsed after autologous stem cell transplantation, and brentuximab vedotin exposure varied. This chain links TRBV7-2 with TRBJ2-5, with 10 bases fitting TRBD2. The sample here was peripheral blood mononuclear cells (PBMCs), taken at baseline. The source of this sequence is a human donor with classical Hodgkin lymphoma. CDR3 amino acids: CASSFWLAGEQTQYF. The CDR3 DNA is TGTGCCAGCAGCTTTTGGCTAGCGGGAGAACAGACCCAGTACTTC.